This is a list of T cell receptor beta chains from one sample in a study of long-term antiretroviral therapy in people with HIV. Using immunoSEQ multiplex PCR, the repertoire was profiled, and TCRdb retains in-frame clones only, with some absent. Here the sample spans 35,000 to 40,000 clones, 75% to 90% being singletons. The sample here was unsorted PBMCs, taken 2.2 years after starting antiretroviral therapy. These receptors were taken from a man younger than 35 with HIV. CDR3s include the opening cysteine and the closing phenylalanine or tryptophan. Each record gives: V gene, D gene, clone size, J gene, CDR3 protein, CDR3 DNA. The D gene is left open where the match is weak. Size values are once, few and many counts, or a class for expanded clones, and some rows have none.

V gene: TRBV7-2
D gene: -
clone size: -
J gene: TRBJ1-1
CDR3 protein: CASRGWQGRTEAFF
CDR3 DNA: TGTGCCAGCAGAGGATGGCAGGGAAGGACTGAAGCTTTCTTT

V gene: TRBV27
D gene: TRBD1
clone size: -
J gene: TRBJ1-1
CDR3 protein: CASSLLRTGEEAFF
CDR3 DNA: TGTGCCAGCAGTTTATTGAGGACAGGGGAAGAAGCTTTCTTT

V gene: TRBV7-9
D gene: -
clone size: few
J gene: TRBJ1-6
CDR3 protein: CASSLDSHSPLHF
CDR3 DNA: TGTGCCAGCAGCTTAGACAGCCATTCACCCCTCCACTTT

V gene: TRBV10-1
D gene: -
clone size: few
J gene: TRBJ2-1
CDR3 protein: CASSESPVVGYNEQFF
CDR3 DNA: TGCGCCAGCAGTGAGTCCCCCGTGGTAGGATACAATGAGCAGTTCTTC

V gene: TRBV10-3
D gene: TRBD2
clone size: -
J gene: TRBJ2-7
CDR3 protein: CAISESQLGRTSGTYEQYF
CDR3 DNA: TGTGCCATCAGTGAGTCGCAATTGGGAAGGACTAGCGGAACCTACGAGCAGTACTTC

V gene: TRBV2
D gene: -
clone size: -
J gene: TRBJ2-7
CDR3 protein: CASSEAGQGGYEQYF
CDR3 DNA: TGTGCCAGCAGTGAAGCAGGGCAGGGGGGGTACGAGCAGTACTTC

V gene: TRBV27
D gene: -
clone size: -
J gene: TRBJ2-5
CDR3 protein: CASSLYPPPAMQETQYF
CDR3 DNA: TGTGCCAGCAGTTTATACCCCCCTCCAGCTATGCAAGAGACCCAGTACTTC

V gene: TRBV27
D gene: TRBD1
clone size: -
J gene: TRBJ1-3
CDR3 protein: CASSPITGTGGNTIYF
CDR3 DNA: TGTGCCAGCAGTCCTATTACCGGGACAGGAGGAAACACCATATATTTT

V gene: TRBV7-6
D gene: TRBD1
clone size: -
J gene: TRBJ1-2
CDR3 protein: CASSFFGQDANYGYTF
CDR3 DNA: TGTGCCAGCAGCTTCTTTGGACAGGACGCTAACTATGGCTACACCTTC

V gene: TRBV25-1
D gene: -
clone size: once
J gene: TRBJ2-7
CDR3 protein: CASRDVLPSYEQYF
CDR3 DNA: TGTGCCAGCAGGGACGTCTTACCCTCCTACGAGCAGTACTTC

V gene: TRBV19
D gene: TRBD1
clone size: -
J gene: TRBJ1-1
CDR3 protein: CASSSYRGLAEAFF
CDR3 DNA: TGTGCCAGTAGTTCGTACAGGGGGCTGGCTGAAGCTTTCTTT

V gene: TRBV2
D gene: -
clone size: -
J gene: TRBJ1-5
CDR3 protein: CASSEGGGNQPQHF
CDR3 DNA: TGTGCCAGCAGTGAAGGGGGAGGCAATCAGCCCCAGCATTTT

V gene: TRBV2
D gene: -
clone size: -
J gene: TRBJ1-1
CDR3 protein: CASTATGVLNTEAFF
CDR3 DNA: TGTGCCAGCACCGCTACGGGGGTCCTGAACACTGAAGCTTTCTTT

V gene: TRBV6-6
D gene: TRBD1
clone size: once
J gene: TRBJ1-2
CDR3 protein: CASSKDRGLGYTF
CDR3 DNA: TGTGCCAGCAGCAAGGACAGGGGGCTTGGCTACACCTTC

V gene: TRBV9
D gene: TRBD1
clone size: few
J gene: TRBJ1-2
CDR3 protein: CASSVEGGNYGYTF
CDR3 DNA: TGTGCCAGCAGCGTAGAAGGGGGCAACTATGGCTACACCTTC

V gene: TRBV19
D gene: -
clone size: once
J gene: TRBJ1-5
CDR3 protein: CASSIGLGNQPQHF
CDR3 DNA: TGTGCCAGTAGTATAGGTTTGGGCAATCAGCCCCAGCATTTT

V gene: TRBV19
D gene: TRBD1
clone size: once
J gene: TRBJ1-1
CDR3 protein: CASNPPAGTGYTEAFF
CDR3 DNA: TGTGCCAGTAACCCCCCCGCCGGGACAGGGTACACTGAAGCTTTCTTT

V gene: TRBV28
D gene: -
clone size: -
J gene: TRBJ1-5
CDR3 protein: CASRPRTWGNQPQHF
CDR3 DNA: TGTGCCAGCAGACCCCGGACCTGGGGCAATCAGCCCCAGCATTTT

V gene: TRBV7-2
D gene: -
clone size: -
J gene: TRBJ2-7
CDR3 protein: CASSLVLTYEQYF
CDR3 DNA: TGTGCCAGCAGCTTAGTCCTGACCTACGAGCAGTACTTC

V gene: TRBV6-5
D gene: TRBD1
clone size: -
J gene: TRBJ2-7
CDR3 protein: CASSKRTGALYEQYF
CDR3 DNA: TGTGCCAGCAGTAAGAGGACAGGGGCTCTCTACGAGCAGTACTTC

V gene: TRBV6-4
D gene: TRBD2
clone size: few
J gene: TRBJ2-1
CDR3 protein: CASRDGGVRLPTGCSEQFF
CDR3 DNA: TGTGCCAGCAGGGACGGGGGGGTGCGATTGCCAACCGGATGCAGTGAGCAGTTCTTC

V gene: TRBV2
D gene: -
clone size: -
J gene: TRBJ2-2
CDR3 protein: CASTTEAGELFF
CDR3 DNA: TGTGCCAGCACCACGGAGGCCGGGGAGCTGTTTTTT

V gene: TRBV7-3
D gene: -
clone size: -
J gene: TRBJ1-3
CDR3 protein: CASSPGRSSGNTIYF
CDR3 DNA: TGTGCCAGCAGCCCAGGACGGTCATCTGGAAACACCATATATTTT

V gene: TRBV19
D gene: TRBD1
clone size: -
J gene: TRBJ1-3
CDR3 protein: CASTRTGSGNTIYF
CDR3 DNA: TGTGCCAGTACCCGGACAGGGTCTGGAAACACCATATATTTT

V gene: TRBV15
D gene: -
clone size: -
J gene: TRBJ1-1
CDR3 protein: CATSRHLNTEAFF
CDR3 DNA: TGTGCCACCAGCAGGCATTTGAACACTGAAGCTTTCTTT

V gene: TRBV27
D gene: TRBD2
clone size: once
J gene: TRBJ2-7
CDR3 protein: CASSLWRGGGFYEQYF
CDR3 DNA: TGTGCCAGCAGTTTATGGCGCGGCGGGGGGTTCTACGAGCAGTACTTC

V gene: TRBV6-5
D gene: -
clone size: -
J gene: TRBJ1-6
CDR3 protein: CASSYSGSGSPLHF
CDR3 DNA: TGTGCCAGCAGTTACTCGGGTTCGGGTTCACCCCTCCACTTT

V gene: TRBV5-1
D gene: -
clone size: -
J gene: TRBJ2-5
CDR3 protein: CASSLALQGAVQETQYF
CDR3 DNA: TGCGCCAGCAGCTTGGCGTTACAGGGAGCTGTACAAGAGACCCAGTACTTC

V gene: TRBV7-9
D gene: TRBD1
clone size: -
J gene: TRBJ2-2
CDR3 protein: CASGTDRGGTGELFF
CDR3 DNA: TGTGCCAGCGGGACGGACAGGGGAGGGACCGGGGAGCTGTTTTTT

V gene: TRBV29-1
D gene: -
clone size: -
J gene: TRBJ2-1
CDR3 protein: CSDGAYNEQFF
CDR3 DNA: TGCAGCGACGGGGCCTACAATGAGCAGTTCTTC

V gene: TRBV19
D gene: -
clone size: -
J gene: TRBJ1-2
CDR3 protein: CASSKGWRDTFNYGYTF
CDR3 DNA: TGTGCCAGTAGTAAAGGGTGGAGGGACACCTTTAACTATGGCTACACCTTC

V gene: TRBV6-1
D gene: -
clone size: -
J gene: TRBJ1-2
CDR3 protein: CASSEANRRYTF
CDR3 DNA: TGTGCCAGCAGTGAAGCGAACAGAAGATACACCTTC

V gene: TRBV7-9
D gene: TRBD2
clone size: -
J gene: TRBJ2-7
CDR3 protein: CASSLAAASGKYEQYF
CDR3 DNA: TGTGCCAGCAGCTTAGCGGCGGCTAGCGGGAAATACGAGCAGTACTTC

V gene: TRBV9
D gene: -
clone size: -
J gene: TRBJ2-1
CDR3 protein: CASSVALASYNEQFF
CDR3 DNA: TGTGCCAGCAGCGTAGCACTAGCCTCCTACAATGAGCAGTTCTTC

V gene: TRBV7-9
D gene: -
clone size: -
J gene: TRBJ2-5
CDR3 protein: CASSSDYRRETQYF
CDR3 DNA: TGTGCCAGCAGCTCTGACTATCGCCGAGAGACCCAGTACTTC

V gene: TRBV6-6
D gene: -
clone size: -
J gene: TRBJ2-3
CDR3 protein: CASSPLGRVTDTQYF
CDR3 DNA: TGTGCCAGCAGCCCCTTGGGTCGCGTAACAGATACGCAGTATTTT

V gene: TRBV6-1
D gene: -
clone size: -
J gene: TRBJ1-5
CDR3 protein: CASSELVGFGQPQHF
CDR3 DNA: TGTGCCAGCAGTGAATTGGTTGGGTTCGGTCAGCCCCAGCATTTT

V gene: TRBV27
D gene: -
clone size: once
J gene: TRBJ2-3
CDR3 protein: CASSLSSSPTDTQYF
CDR3 DNA: TGTGCCAGCAGTTTATCTTCCTCCCCCACAGATACGCAGTATTTT

V gene: TRBV5-6
D gene: -
clone size: -
J gene: TRBJ1-2
CDR3 protein: CASSFGHNGYTF
CDR3 DNA: TGTGCCAGCAGCTTTGGACACAATGGCTACACCTTC

V gene: TRBV28
D gene: TRBD1
clone size: -
J gene: TRBJ2-5
CDR3 protein: CASSLGTGDETQYF
CDR3 DNA: TGTGCCAGCAGTTTAGGGACAGGGGACGAGACCCAGTACTTC

V gene: TRBV2
D gene: TRBD2
clone size: -
J gene: TRBJ2-1
CDR3 protein: CASSELSGRANNEQFF
CDR3 DNA: TGTGCCAGCAGTGAATTGAGCGGGAGGGCCAACAATGAGCAGTTCTTC

V gene: TRBV10-3
D gene: TRBD2
clone size: -
J gene: TRBJ2-1
CDR3 protein: CAIEREDHYNEQFF
CDR3 DNA: TGTGCCATCGAGCGGGAGGATCATTACAATGAGCAGTTCTTC

V gene: TRBV18
D gene: TRBD1
clone size: -
J gene: TRBJ2-7
CDR3 protein: CASSPEDGGTGAYEQYF
CDR3 DNA: TGTGCCAGCTCACCAGAAGATGGCGGGACAGGGGCCTACGAGCAGTACTTC

V gene: TRBV6-5
D gene: TRBD1
clone size: -
J gene: TRBJ1-2
CDR3 protein: CASSDYRGRGYTF
CDR3 DNA: TGTGCCAGCAGTGACTACAGGGGTAGAGGCTACACCTTC

V gene: TRBV30
D gene: -
clone size: -
J gene: TRBJ2-5
CDR3 protein: CAWHRGHFQETQYF
CDR3 DNA: TGTGCCTGGCATAGGGGACACTTTCAAGAGACCCAGTACTTC

V gene: TRBV5-1
D gene: -
clone size: -
J gene: TRBJ2-1
CDR3 protein: CASSLGQGREQFF
CDR3 DNA: TGCGCCAGCAGCTTGGGCCAGGGGCGTGAGCAGTTCTTC

V gene: TRBV4-2
D gene: TRBD2
clone size: -
J gene: TRBJ2-3
CDR3 protein: CASSQGGREVTDTQYF
CDR3 DNA: TGTGCCAGCAGCCAAGGTGGGCGGGAGGTAACAGATACGCAGTATTTT

V gene: TRBV6-1
D gene: -
clone size: -
J gene: TRBJ2-7
CDR3 protein: CASSEWRQTYEQYF
CDR3 DNA: TGTGCCAGCAGTGAATGGAGACAGACCTACGAGCAGTACTTC

V gene: TRBV4-3
D gene: -
clone size: -
J gene: TRBJ2-7
CDR3 protein: CASSLGPAAEQYF
CDR3 DNA: TGCGCCAGCAGCCTGGGACCGGCGGCCGAGCAGTACTTC

V gene: TRBV5-1
D gene: -
clone size: -
J gene: TRBJ1-3
CDR3 protein: CASSAEYGNTIYF
CDR3 DNA: TGCGCCAGCAGCGCGGAATATGGAAACACCATATATTTT

V gene: TRBV5-1
D gene: -
clone size: -
J gene: TRBJ2-5
CDR3 protein: CASSSGLRRAEQETQYF
CDR3 DNA: TGCGCCAGCAGCTCCGGCTTAAGGAGGGCCGAACAAGAGACCCAGTACTTC

V gene: TRBV7-2
D gene: TRBD2
clone size: -
J gene: TRBJ2-1
CDR3 protein: CASSFKRGENEQFF
CDR3 DNA: TGTGCCAGCAGCTTTAAGCGGGGGGAGAATGAGCAGTTCTTC

V gene: TRBV4-2
D gene: TRBD2
clone size: -
J gene: TRBJ2-5
CDR3 protein: CASSQGSGRMETQYF
CDR3 DNA: TGTGCCAGCAGCCAAGGAAGCGGGAGAATGGAGACCCAGTACTTC

V gene: TRBV11-2
D gene: -
clone size: -
J gene: TRBJ2-7
CDR3 protein: CASSPGSFEQYF
CDR3 DNA: TGTGCCAGCAGCCCGGGATCCTTCGAGCAGTACTTC

V gene: TRBV9
D gene: TRBD2
clone size: -
J gene: TRBJ2-1
CDR3 protein: CASSGPPTSGGRGNEQFF
CDR3 DNA: TGTGCCAGCAGCGGCCCTCCCACTAGCGGGGGTAGGGGCAATGAGCAGTTCTTC